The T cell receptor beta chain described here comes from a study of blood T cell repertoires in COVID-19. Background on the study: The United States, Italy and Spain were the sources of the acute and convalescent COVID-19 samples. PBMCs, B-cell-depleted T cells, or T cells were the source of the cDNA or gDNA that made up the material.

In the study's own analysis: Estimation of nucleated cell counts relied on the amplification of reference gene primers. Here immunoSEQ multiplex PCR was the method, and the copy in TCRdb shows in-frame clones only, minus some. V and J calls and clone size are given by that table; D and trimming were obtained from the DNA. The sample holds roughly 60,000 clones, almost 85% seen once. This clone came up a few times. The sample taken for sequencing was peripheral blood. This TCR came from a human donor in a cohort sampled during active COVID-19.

This chain's CDR3 is CASSPGQGNQPQHF. Here the CDR3 DNA reads TGTGCCAGCTCTCCGGGACAGGGTAATCAGCCCCAGCATTTT. This chain connects TRBV18 to TRBJ1-5, with 9 bases that match TRBD1. The CDR3 spans 14 residues. Per the germline V gene, CDR1 is KGHSH and CDR2 is LQKENI. J was trimmed by 4 bases and V by 6 bases; bases with no gene match: 4.